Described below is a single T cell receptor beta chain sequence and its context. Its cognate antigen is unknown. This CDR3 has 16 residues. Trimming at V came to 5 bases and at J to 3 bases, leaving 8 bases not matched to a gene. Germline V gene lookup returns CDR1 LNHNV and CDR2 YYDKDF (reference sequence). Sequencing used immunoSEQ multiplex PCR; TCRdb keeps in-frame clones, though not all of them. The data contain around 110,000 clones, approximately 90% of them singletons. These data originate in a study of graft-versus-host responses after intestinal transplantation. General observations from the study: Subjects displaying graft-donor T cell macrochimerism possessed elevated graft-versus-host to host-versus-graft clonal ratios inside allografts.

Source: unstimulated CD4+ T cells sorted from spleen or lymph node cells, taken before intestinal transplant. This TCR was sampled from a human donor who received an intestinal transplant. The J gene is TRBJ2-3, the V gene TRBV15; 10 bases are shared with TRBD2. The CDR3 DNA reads TGTGCCACCAGCCCCCGGATAGCGGGAGGAACAGATACGCAGTATTTT. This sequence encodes CATSPRIAGGTDTQYF.